Listed here are 24 T cell receptor beta chains from one sample, sequenced in a study of shared clonotypes between healthy human individuals. TCRdb's copy holds only in-frame clones and misses some; the assay was immunoSEQ multiplex PCR. Of roughly 220,000 clones in the sample, over 50% were seen once. Material: memory CD4+ T cells sorted from blood. Subset noted: CD45RA-negative fraction. All receptors derive from a man aged 25 to 40 in good health.

The chain uses TRBV6-5 and TRBJ1-3; D is possibly TRBD1 (6 bases). The CDR3 is made up of 15 amino acids. Trimming cost V 8 bases and J 0 bases, with 14 bases left between them. Germline loops: CDR1 MNHEY, CDR2 SVGAGI. Here the CDR3 DNA reads TGTGCCAGCGGACAGAGCCGCGACTCTGGAAACACCATATATTTT. It is translated as CASGQSRDSGNTIYF.

V and J are TRBV20-1 and TRBJ2-5; D not resolved. Trimming left V 4 bases short and J 1 base short, with 4 bases between. The CDR3 is made up of 11 amino acids. Germline V gene lookup returns CDR1 DFQATT and CDR2 SNEGSKA (reference sequence). The CDR3 coding sequence is TGCAGTGCTACCAGCCAAGAGACCCAGTACTTC. Encoded protein: CSATSQETQYF.

This rearrangement joins TRBV19 to TRBJ2-7; D uncertain. The germline CDR1 and CDR2 sequences are LNHDA and SQIVND (reference sequence). The CDR3 runs 15 residues. Trimming left V 2 bases short and J 3 bases short, with 14 bases between. The CDR3 sequence is CASSIPGRAHYEQYF. DNA for the CDR3: TGTGCCAGTAGTATACCTGGCAGAGCGCACTACGAGCAGTACTTC.

The chain couples TRBV5-1 to TRBJ2-3; a weak D match, TRBD2 (5 bases). Trimming left V 3 bases short and J 2 bases short, with 10 bases between. Germline CDR1 SGHRS, CDR2 YFSETQ. The CDR3 is made up of 14 amino acids. The CDR3 DNA sequence: TGCGCCAGCAGCTCCGAGGGAGACACAGATACGCAGTATTTT. Translation: CASSSEGDTDTQYF.

The V gene is TRBV6-5, the J gene TRBJ1-2, with a weak D call TRBD1 (6 bases). V was clipped by 4 bases and J by 4 bases, with 13 bases between them. The CDR3 is 14 residues long. From germline, CDR1 is MNHEY and CDR2 SVGAGI. The CDR3 coding sequence is TGTGCCAGCAGTTCTACCTACAGGGTCTATGGCTACACCTTC. Translating it yields CASSSTYRVYGYTF.

The chain has TRBV27 and TRBJ2-1, with 8 bases fitting TRBD2. J gave up 0 bases and V 6 bases, and 19 bases lay outside the gene matches. Germline loops: CDR1 MNHEY, CDR2 SMNVEV (reference sequence). This CDR3 region has 20 residues. The CDR3 spells CASSLMRLASGGGSYNEQFF. As DNA, the CDR3 is TGTGCCAGCAGCTTGATGAGACTAGCATCGGGGGGGGGCTCCTACAATGAGCAGTTCTTC.

The chain joins TRBV7-9 to TRBJ2-3; 8 positions agree with TRBD2. Germline-derived CDR1 and CDR2 are SEHNR and FQNEAQ (reference sequence). This CDR3 contains 18 residues. Unmatched junction bases numbered 13, after V lost 3 bases and J lost 2 bases. The CDR3: CASSLKARLAGLTDTQYF. The CDR3 DNA sequence: TGTGCCAGCAGCTTGAAGGCACGTTTAGCGGGACTCACAGATACGCAGTATTTT. The full variable domain, completed using reference TRBV7-9 and TRBJ2-3, is DTGVSQNPRHKITKRGQNVTFRCDPISEHNRLYWYRQTLGQGPEFLTYFQNEAQLEKSRLLSDRFSAERPKGSFSTLEIQRTEQGDSAMYLCASSLKARLAGLTDTQYFGPGTRLTVL.

The V call is TRBV28, the J call TRBJ2-7; TRBD2 is a possible D gene (5 bases). The ends were cut back, 8 bases at V and 5 bases at J, with 13 bases in the middle. The CDR3 has 12 residues. CDR1 and CDR2 from the germline V gene are MDHEN and SYDVKM. This CDR3 reads CASQAHGNEQYF. As DNA, the CDR3 is TGTGCCAGCCAGGCCCACGGGAACGAGCAGTACTTC.

This clone appeared many times. The genes are TRBV4-1 and TRBJ1-2; no clear D gene. The CDR3 has 14 residues. V was cut by 0 bases and J by 7 bases, with 12 bases left in between. CDR1 MGHRA and CDR2 YSYEKL come from the germline V gene. The CDR3 nucleotides read TGCGCCAGCAGCCAAGATCCGGGTTCGGGTGGCTACACCTTC. The encoded protein is CASSQDPGSGGYTF.

V and J are TRBV18 and TRBJ2-3; TRBD1 matches 7 bases. The germline V gene encodes CDR1 KGHSH and CDR2 LQKENI. V shed 0 bases, J shed 2 bases, and the junction held 2 bases outside the gene matches. This CDR3 comprises 15 residues. The CDR3 here is CASSPPGTDTDTQYF. The CDR3 DNA follows: TGTGCCAGCTCACCACCAGGGACAGACACAGATACGCAGTATTTT.

The chain couples TRBV6-1 to TRBJ2-1; D assignment may be TRBD1 or TRBD2 (5 bases each). The CDR3 totals 13 residues. The germline V gene encodes CDR1 MNHNS and CDR2 SASEGT. The V end lost 4 bases, the J end lost 12 bases, and 16 bases lay between the germline ends. CDR3 sequence: CASSGEPGPRQFF. The CDR3 bases are TGTGCCAGCAGTGGAGAACCGGGGCCCCGGCAGTTCTTC.

This clone was detected only a few times. V and J are TRBV6-5 and TRBJ1-4, with unresolved D. The CDR3 loop spans 13 amino acids. Trimming pared 4 bases from V and 10 bases from J, leaving 13 bases between. Germline CDR1 and CDR2: MNHEY and SVGAGI. The CDR3 spells CASSSARTGKLFF. The CDR3 DNA follows: TGTGCCAGCAGTTCAGCCAGGACTGGAAAACTGTTTTTT.

This chain connects TRBV9 to TRBJ1-4; D uncertain. The CDR3 runs 15 residues. V was trimmed by 0 bases and J by 6 bases, leaving 12 bases between them. Germline V CDR1 and CDR2: SGDLS, YYNGEE. Here the CDR3 DNA reads TGTGCCAGCAGCGTAGGGGCAGCCGGTGATGAAAAACTGTTTTTT. Protein product: CASSVGAAGDEKLFF.

V and J are TRBV28 and TRBJ2-7; D not certain. With 5 bases removed from V and 3 bases from J, the gap between germline ends came to 8 bases. CDR1 MDHEN and CDR2 SYDVKM come from the germline V gene. The CDR3 has 12 residues. The CDR3 DNA reads as TGTGCCAGCAGTATTCAGATCTACGAGCAGTACTTC. Translated, it gives CASSIQIYEQYF.

This chain joins TRBV18 and TRBJ1-2, with D tentatively TRBD1 (5 bases). The CDR3 covers 15 residues. Germline CDR1 reads KGHSH; CDR2 reads LQKENI. Trimming removed 3 bases at V and 2 bases at J, with 13 bases between. The CDR3 bases are TGTGCCAGCTCACCCAACCGAGGGGACAACTATGGCTACACCTTC. It specifies CASSPNRGDNYGYTF. The full variable domain, with the rest looked up from reference TRBV18 and TRBJ1-2, is NAGVMQNPRHLVRRRGQEARLRCSPMKGHSHVYWYRQLPEEGLKFMVYLQKENIIDESGMPKERFSAEFPKEGPSILRIQQVVRGDSAAYFCASSPNRGDNYGYTFGSGTRLTVV.

This clone was seen ten or more times. The chain combines TRBV4-1 with TRBJ1-3; D uncertain. The germline V gene has CDR1 MGHRA and CDR2 YSYEKL. Trimming cost V 0 bases and J 16 bases, with 10 bases left between them. CDR3 length: 11 residues. CDR3 amino acids: CASSQERRVYF. CDR3 nucleotides: TGCGCCAGCAGCCAAGAGCGGAGGGTTTATTTT.

V is TRBV7-8 and J is TRBJ1-2; possible D gene TRBD1, 6 bases. V was shortened by 5 bases and J by 7 bases, with 20 bases between the two germline ends. The CDR3 contains 15 residues. Germline CDR1 and CDR2: SGHVS and FQNEAQ. The CDR3 sequence: CASSHQGRGSVGYTF. The CDR3 nucleotides are TGTGCCAGCAGCCATCAGGGCAGGGGTAGTGTTGGCTACACCTTC. The full variable domain, in which reference TRBV7-8 and TRBJ1-2 provide the parts outside the CDR3, is GAGVSQSPRYKVAKRGQDVALRCDPISGHVSLFWYQQALGQGPEFLTYFQNEAQLDKSGLPSDRFFAERPEGSVSTLKIQRTQQEDSAVYLCASSHQGRGSVGYTFGSGTRLTVV.

This chain links TRBV10-3 with TRBJ2-2; TRBD2 aligns across 8 bases. V lost 4 bases to trimming and J lost 4 bases; unmatched junction nucleotides: 5. Germline values: CDR1 ENHRY, CDR2 SYGVKD. The CDR3 runs to 15 residues. The CDR3, as DNA: TGTGCCATCAGTGGGGTCCTAGCGGGCACCGGGGAGCTGTTTTTT. Translating it yields CAISGVLAGTGELFF.

CDR3 region: CASSLAVGGVLNEQFF. DNA for the CDR3: TGCGCCAGCAGCTTGGCCGTTGGCGGGGTCTTGAATGAGCAGTTCTTC. V is TRBV5-1 and J is TRBJ2-1; TRBD2 might be the D (6 bases). CDR1 SGHRS and CDR2 YFSETQ come from the germline V gene. The CDR3 is made up of 16 amino acids. Trimming left V 0 bases short and J 7 bases short, with 17 bases between.

This clone was seen ten or more times. The chain is built from TRBV27 and TRBJ2-5, with 9 bases matching TRBD2. CDR3 length: 16 residues. The germline V gene has CDR1 MNHEY and CDR2 SMNVEV (reference sequence). The V gene end was trimmed by 5 bases and the J gene end by 2 bases; junction bases not matched to a gene: 9. The CDR3 DNA reads TGTGCCAGCAGTCCACTACTAGCGGGCCGACAAGAGACCCAGTACTTC. Translating gives CASSPLLAGRQETQYF.

This clone was seen many times. CDR3 region: CASSPSAAANTGELFF. CDR3 DNA sequence: TGTGCCAGCTCACCGTCGGCGGCCGCGAACACCGGGGAGCTGTTTTTT. The chain joins TRBV18 to TRBJ2-2, with unresolved D. Germline V gene lookup returns CDR1 KGHSH and CDR2 LQKENI. The CDR3 has 16 residues. Trimming removed 3 bases from V and 0 bases from J, with 11 bases in between.

The chain couples TRBV5-1 to TRBJ1-2; no firm D call. CDR1 is SGHRS, CDR2 YFSETQ, per germline. The V and J ends lost 3 bases and 2 bases respectively, with 11 bases between them. This CDR3 has 14 residues. CDR3 sequence reads: CASSWETGNYGYTF. The CDR3 coding sequence is TGCGCCAGCAGCTGGGAAACTGGGAACTATGGCTACACCTTC.

This clone was seen only once. CDR3: CAVDRNNQPQHF. CDR3 DNA: TGTGCCGTGGACAGGAACAATCAGCCCCAGCATTTT. The chain couples TRBV30 to TRBJ1-5; 7 nucleotides match TRBD1. Germline lookup yields CDR1 GTSNPN and CDR2 SVGIG (reference sequence). CDR3 size: 12 residues. V was clipped by 8 bases and J by 3 bases; unmatched bases: 4.

This chain connects TRBV9 to TRBJ2-7; 14 nucleotides match TRBD2. Germline V gene data show CDR1 as SGDLS and CDR2 as YYNGEE. The CDR3 has 16 amino acids. The junction had 7 bases not matched to a gene; V was cut back by 3 bases and J by 5 bases. CDR3 in DNA: TGTGCCAGCAGCGCCGGGACTAGCGGGGGCTTCCACGAGCAGTACTTC. Its protein is CASSAGTSGGFHEQYF.